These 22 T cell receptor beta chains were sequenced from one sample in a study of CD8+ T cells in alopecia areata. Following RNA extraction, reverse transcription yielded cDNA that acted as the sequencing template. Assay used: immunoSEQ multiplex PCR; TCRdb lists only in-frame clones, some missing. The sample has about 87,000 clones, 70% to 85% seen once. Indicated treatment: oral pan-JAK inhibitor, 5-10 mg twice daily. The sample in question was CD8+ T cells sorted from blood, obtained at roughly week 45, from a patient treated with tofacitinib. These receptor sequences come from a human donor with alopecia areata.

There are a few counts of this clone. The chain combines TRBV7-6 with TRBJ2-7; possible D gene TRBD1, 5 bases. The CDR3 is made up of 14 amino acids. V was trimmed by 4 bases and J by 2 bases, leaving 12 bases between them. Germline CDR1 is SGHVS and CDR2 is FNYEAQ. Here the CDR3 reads CASSSDRRPYEQYF. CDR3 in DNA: TGTGCCAGCAGCTCAGACAGAAGACCCTACGAGCAGTACTTC.

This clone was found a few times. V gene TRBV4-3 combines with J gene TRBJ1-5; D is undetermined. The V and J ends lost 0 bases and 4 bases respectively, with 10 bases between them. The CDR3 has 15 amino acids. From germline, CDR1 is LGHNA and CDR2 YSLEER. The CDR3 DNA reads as TGCGCCAGCAGCCAAGACGCAGGACCGAATCAGCCCCAGCATTTT. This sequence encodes CASSQDAGPNQPQHF.

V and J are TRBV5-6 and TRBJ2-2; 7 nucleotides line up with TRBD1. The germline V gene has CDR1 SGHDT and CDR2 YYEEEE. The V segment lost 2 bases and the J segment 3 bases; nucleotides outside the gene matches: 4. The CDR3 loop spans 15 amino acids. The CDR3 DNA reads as TGTGCCAGCAGCTTCGGGACAGAATACACCGGGGAGCTGTTTTTT. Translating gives CASSFGTEYTGELFF.

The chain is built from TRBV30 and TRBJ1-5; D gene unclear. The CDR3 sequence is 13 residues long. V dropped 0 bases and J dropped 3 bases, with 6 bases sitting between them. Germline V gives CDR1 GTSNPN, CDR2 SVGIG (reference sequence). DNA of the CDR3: TGTGCCTGGAGTGTGGGTGACAATCAGCCCCAGCATTTT. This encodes CAWSVGDNQPQHF.

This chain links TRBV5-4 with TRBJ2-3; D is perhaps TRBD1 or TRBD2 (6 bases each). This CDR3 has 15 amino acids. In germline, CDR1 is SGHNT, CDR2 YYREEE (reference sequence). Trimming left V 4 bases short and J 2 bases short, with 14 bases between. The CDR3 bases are TGTGCCAGCAGCCCGGGGGCTAGCGACACAGATACGCAGTATTTT. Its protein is CASSPGASDTDTQYF.

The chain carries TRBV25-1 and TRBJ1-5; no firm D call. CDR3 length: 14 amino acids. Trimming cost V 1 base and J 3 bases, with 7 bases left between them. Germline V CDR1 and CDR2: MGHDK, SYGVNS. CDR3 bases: TGTGCCAGCAGTGAATCAGAACTCAATCAGCCCCAGCATTTT. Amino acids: CASSESELNQPQHF. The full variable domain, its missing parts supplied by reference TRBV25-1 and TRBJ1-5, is EADIYQTPRYLVIGTGKKITLECSQTMGHDKMYWYQQDPGMELHLIHYSYGVNSTEKGDLSSESTVSRIRTEHFPLTLESARPSHTSQYLCASSESELNQPQHFGDGTRLSIL.

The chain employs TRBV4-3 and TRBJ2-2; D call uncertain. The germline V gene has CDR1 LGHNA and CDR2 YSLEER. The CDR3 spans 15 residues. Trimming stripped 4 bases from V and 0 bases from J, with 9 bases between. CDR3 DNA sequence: TGCGCCAGCAGCCCAACAAGGGCGAACACCGGGGAGCTGTTTTTT. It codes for CASSPTRANTGELFF.

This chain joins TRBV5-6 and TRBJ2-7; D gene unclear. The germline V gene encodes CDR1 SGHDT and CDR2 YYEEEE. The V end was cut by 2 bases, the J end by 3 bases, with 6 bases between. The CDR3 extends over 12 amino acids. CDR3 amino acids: CASSFRSYEQYF. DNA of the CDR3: TGTGCCAGCAGCTTCAGGAGCTACGAGCAGTACTTC.

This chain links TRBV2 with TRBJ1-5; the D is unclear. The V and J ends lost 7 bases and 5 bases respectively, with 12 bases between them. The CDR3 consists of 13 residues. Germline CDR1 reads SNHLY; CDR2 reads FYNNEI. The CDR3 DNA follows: TGTGCCAGCAACGGGGAAAACGATCAGCCCCAGCATTTT. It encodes CASNGENDQPQHF. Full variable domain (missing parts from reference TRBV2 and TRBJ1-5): EPEVTQTPSHQVTQMGQEVILRCVPISNHLYFYWYRQILGQKVEFLVSFYNNEISEKSEIFDDQFSVERPDGSNFTLKIRSTKLEDSAMYFCASNGENDQPQHFGDGTRLSIL.

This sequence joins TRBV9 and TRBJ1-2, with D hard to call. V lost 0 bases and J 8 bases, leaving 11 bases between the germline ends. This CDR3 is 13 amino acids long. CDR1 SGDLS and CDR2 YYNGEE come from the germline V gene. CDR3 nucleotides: TGTGCCAGCAGCGTAGATGGTACTGCCGGCTACACCTTC. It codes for CASSVDGTAGYTF.

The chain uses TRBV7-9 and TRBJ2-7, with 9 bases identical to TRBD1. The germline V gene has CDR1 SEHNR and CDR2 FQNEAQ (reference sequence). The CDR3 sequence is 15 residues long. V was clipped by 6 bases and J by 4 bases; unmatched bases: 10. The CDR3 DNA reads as TGTGCCAGCAGTTCCTACGACAGGGGGATTTACGAGCAGTACTTC. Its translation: CASSSYDRGIYEQYF.

CDR3 nucleotide sequence: TGCGCCAGCAGCCAAGCCAGGGGTCCAGTCTACGAGCAGTACTTC. As protein: CASSQARGPVYEQYF. The chain couples TRBV4-3 to TRBJ2-7; TRBD1 might be the D (6 bases). V was pared by 1 base and J by 3 bases, with 13 bases between. Germline lookup yields CDR1 LGHNA and CDR2 YSLEER. The CDR3 is 15 residues long.

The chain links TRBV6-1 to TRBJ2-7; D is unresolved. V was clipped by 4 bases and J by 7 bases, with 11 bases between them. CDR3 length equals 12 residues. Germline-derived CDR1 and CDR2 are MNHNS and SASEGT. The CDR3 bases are TGTGCCAGCAGTGTTTCCCTCCTTGAGCAGTACTTC. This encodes CASSVSLLEQYF.

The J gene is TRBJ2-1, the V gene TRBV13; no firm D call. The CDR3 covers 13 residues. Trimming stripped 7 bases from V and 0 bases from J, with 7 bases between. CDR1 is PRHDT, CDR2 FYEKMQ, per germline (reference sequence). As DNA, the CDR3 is TGTGCCAGCACCAGCCGCTCCTACAATGAGCAGTTCTTC. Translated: CASTSRSYNEQFF.

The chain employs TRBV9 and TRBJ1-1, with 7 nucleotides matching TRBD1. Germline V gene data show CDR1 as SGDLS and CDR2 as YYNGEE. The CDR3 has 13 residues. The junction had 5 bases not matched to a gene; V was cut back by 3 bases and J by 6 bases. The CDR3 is CASSAGQLAEAFF. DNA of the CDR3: TGTGCCAGCAGCGCGGGACAGCTCGCTGAAGCTTTCTTT.

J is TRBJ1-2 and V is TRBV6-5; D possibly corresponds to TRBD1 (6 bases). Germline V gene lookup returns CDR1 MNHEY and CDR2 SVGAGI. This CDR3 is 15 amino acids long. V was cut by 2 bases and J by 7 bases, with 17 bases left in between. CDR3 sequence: CASSYRVAGAVGYTF. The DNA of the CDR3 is TGTGCCAGCAGTTACCGGGTCGCGGGGGCGGTTGGCTACACCTTC.

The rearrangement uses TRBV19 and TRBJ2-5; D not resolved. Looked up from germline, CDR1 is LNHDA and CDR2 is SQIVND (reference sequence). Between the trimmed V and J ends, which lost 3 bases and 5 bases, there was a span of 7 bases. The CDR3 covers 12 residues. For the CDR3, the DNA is TGTGCCAGTAGTATGGATGAGGAGACCCAGTACTTC. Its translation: CASSMDEETQYF.

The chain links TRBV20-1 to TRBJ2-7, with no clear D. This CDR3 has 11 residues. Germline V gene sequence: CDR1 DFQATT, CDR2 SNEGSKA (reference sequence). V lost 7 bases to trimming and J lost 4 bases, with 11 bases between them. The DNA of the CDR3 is TGCAGTGTCAGCCTAGGGTACGAGCAGTACTTC. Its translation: CSVSLGYEQYF.

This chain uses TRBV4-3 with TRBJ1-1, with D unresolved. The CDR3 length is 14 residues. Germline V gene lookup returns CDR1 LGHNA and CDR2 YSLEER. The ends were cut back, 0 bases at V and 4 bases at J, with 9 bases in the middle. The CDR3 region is CASSQDRAPTEAFF. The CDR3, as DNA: TGCGCCAGCAGCCAAGACAGAGCCCCCACTGAAGCTTTCTTT.

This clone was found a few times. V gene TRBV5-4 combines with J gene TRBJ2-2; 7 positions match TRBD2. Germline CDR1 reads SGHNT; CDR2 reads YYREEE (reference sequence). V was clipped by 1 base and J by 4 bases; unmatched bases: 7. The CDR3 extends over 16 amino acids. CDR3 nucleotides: TGTGCCAGCAGCTTGATGGCTAGCGGATTCACCGGGGAGCTGTTTTTT. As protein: CASSLMASGFTGELFF.

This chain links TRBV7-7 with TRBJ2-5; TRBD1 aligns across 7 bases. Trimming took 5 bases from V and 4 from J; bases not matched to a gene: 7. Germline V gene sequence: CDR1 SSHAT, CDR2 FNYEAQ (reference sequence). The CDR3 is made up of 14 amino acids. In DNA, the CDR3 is TGTGCCAGCAGCCAGACAGGGCTCGGAGAGACCCAGTACTTC. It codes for CASSQTGLGETQYF.

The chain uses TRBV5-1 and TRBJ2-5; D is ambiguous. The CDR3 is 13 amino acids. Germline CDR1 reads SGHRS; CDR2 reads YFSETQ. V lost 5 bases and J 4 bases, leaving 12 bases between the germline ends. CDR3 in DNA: TGCGCCAGCAGGGACCTAGGAACAGAGACCCAGTACTTC. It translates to CASRDLGTETQYF.